The TCR beta chain under discussion was sequenced for a study of human CD4 T cells and Enterobacteriaceae. This clone was seen a single time. Memory CD4+ T cells were sorted as all CD4+ cells except CD45RA+CCR7+CD95- naive cells, over 95% pure. TCRdb keeps only in-frame clones here, not all; method: immunoSEQ multiplex PCR. There are about 25,000 clones in the sample; 65% to 85% occur only once, and roughly 0.88% lies in the top ten. V lost 0 bases and J lost 6, with 14 bases in between. CDR3 length: 15 amino acids. Germline V gene sequence: CDR1 MNHNS, CDR2 SASEGT. The rearrangement uses TRBV6-1 and TRBJ1-2; no clear D gene. Sequenced input: memory CD4+ T cells from blood. This clonotype was obtained from a human donor in good health. This chain's CDR3 is CASSEATNPRDGYTF. CDR3 nucleotide sequence: TGTGCCAGCAGTGAAGCCACCAATCCGAGGGATGGCTACACCTTC.